These T cell receptor beta chains were read from a single sample in a study of lung T cells in sarcoidosis with Löfgren's syndrome. TCRdb analysed the reads with MiXCR anew, one entry per CDR3 protein. The sample has some 21,000 distinct CDR3 sequences, roughly 21% seen once. The specimen was CD4+ T cells from bronchoalveolar lavage. Receptor source: a human donor with sarcoidosis (Löfgren's syndrome or another form), or a control subject (not recorded which). The CDR3 runs from the conserved cysteine through the conserved F or W. The D gene is left open where the match is weak. Clone size appears in some rows only: once, few, many, or a class for an expanded clone.

clone_size: many
d_call: .
v_call: TRBV4-3
j_call: TRBJ1-3
cdr3_aa: CASSQERRGNTIYF

clone_size: many
d_call: .
v_call: TRBV4-2
j_call: TRBJ2-3
cdr3_aa: CASSHAADRTDTQYF

clone_size: few
d_call: TRBD2
v_call: TRBV20-1
j_call: TRBJ2-7
cdr3_aa: CSARDWGALAGISYEQYF

clone_size: medium-sized
d_call: .
v_call: TRBV6-1
j_call: TRBJ1-4
cdr3_aa: CASSDDSLNEKLFF

clone_size: .
d_call: .
v_call: TRBV18
j_call: TRBJ2-6
cdr3_aa: CASSNSGANVLTF

clone_size: .
d_call: .
v_call: TRBV6-4
j_call: TRBJ2-4
cdr3_aa: CASSGQGGGNIQYF

clone_size: many
d_call: TRBD2
v_call: TRBV20-1
j_call: TRBJ2-5
cdr3_aa: CSARDLTSPETQYF

clone_size: many
d_call: .
v_call: TRBV7-9
j_call: TRBJ1-4
cdr3_aa: CASSHPTGGSEKLFF

clone_size: many
d_call: TRBD2
v_call: TRBV3-1
j_call: TRBJ2-3
cdr3_aa: CASTKSGRRISDTQYF

clone_size: few
d_call: TRBD1
v_call: TRBV5-1
j_call: TRBJ1-2
cdr3_aa: CASSDGPGTGNGYTF

clone_size: few
d_call: TRBD2
v_call: TRBV19
j_call: TRBJ2-1
cdr3_aa: CASSTSGGGDNEQFF

clone_size: few
d_call: TRBD2
v_call: TRBV5-4
j_call: TRBJ2-3
cdr3_aa: CASSKTGGPADTQYF

clone_size: medium-sized
d_call: .
v_call: TRBV20-1
j_call: TRBJ1-5
cdr3_aa: CSVGPGPSNQPQHF

clone_size: .
d_call: .
v_call: TRBV29-1
j_call: TRBJ2-6
cdr3_aa: CSVEEGLGRSGANVLTF

clone_size: .
d_call: TRBD2
v_call: TRBV30
j_call: TRBJ2-5
cdr3_aa: CAWASGRAWGETQYF

clone_size: many
d_call: .
v_call: TRBV14
j_call: TRBJ2-3
cdr3_aa: CASSRPAGDTQYF

clone_size: many
d_call: .
v_call: TRBV28
j_call: TRBJ2-7
cdr3_aa: CASRVSDTYEQYF

clone_size: medium-sized
d_call: TRBD1
v_call: TRBV6-6
j_call: TRBJ1-1
cdr3_aa: CASSSSDRLNTEAFF

clone_size: .
d_call: TRBD1
v_call: TRBV12-3/TRBV12-4
j_call: TRBJ2-5
cdr3_aa: CASSLRGQETQYF

clone_size: many
d_call: TRBD1
v_call: TRBV7-9
j_call: TRBJ1-2
cdr3_aa: CASSRQGTGYTF

clone_size: .
d_call: .
v_call: TRBV2
j_call: TRBJ2-1
cdr3_aa: CASSEGSRVNEQFF

clone_size: many
d_call: .
v_call: TRBV20-1
j_call: TRBJ1-5
cdr3_aa: CSARKDQDQPQHF

clone_size: .
d_call: .
v_call: TRBV12-3/TRBV12-4
j_call: TRBJ2-1
cdr3_aa: CASSSGRTGSELFF

clone_size: medium-sized
d_call: .
v_call: TRBV4-3
j_call: TRBJ2-7
cdr3_aa: CASSQINGGSYEQYF

clone_size: medium-sized
d_call: TRBD1
v_call: TRBV25-1
j_call: TRBJ2-7
cdr3_aa: CASSSRTGKAYEQYF

clone_size: medium-sized
d_call: TRBD2
v_call: TRBV6-1
j_call: TRBJ2-1
cdr3_aa: CASSNPGLAVARF

clone_size: many
d_call: .
v_call: TRBV7-2
j_call: TRBJ2-5
cdr3_aa: CASSLRNLEETQYF

clone_size: .
d_call: .
v_call: TRBV19
j_call: TRBJ2-7
cdr3_aa: CASSLGARYEQYF

clone_size: .
d_call: TRBD2
v_call: TRBV5-4
j_call: TRBJ2-3
cdr3_aa: CAGRLGLAGADTQYF

clone_size: few
d_call: .
v_call: TRBV4-3
j_call: TRBJ1-6
cdr3_aa: CASLRGLNSNSPLHF

clone_size: medium-sized
d_call: TRBD1
v_call: TRBV27
j_call: TRBJ2-7
cdr3_aa: CASSLGAGGGYEQYF

clone_size: medium-sized
d_call: .
v_call: TRBV28
j_call: TRBJ2-3
cdr3_aa: CASFSAFFTDTQYF

clone_size: few
d_call: .
v_call: TRBV5-1
j_call: TRBJ1-1
cdr3_aa: CASSLDGYGTMNTEAFF

clone_size: medium-sized
d_call: .
v_call: TRBV7-2
j_call: TRBJ2-3
cdr3_aa: CASSFSASDTQYF

clone_size: many
d_call: TRBD1
v_call: TRBV20-1
j_call: TRBJ2-7
cdr3_aa: CSVSQGLGSGAYEQYF

clone_size: .
d_call: TRBD2
v_call: TRBV10-3
j_call: TRBJ2-3
cdr3_aa: CAISDSLAGAGRGTDTQYF

clone_size: .
d_call: .
v_call: TRBV29-1
j_call: TRBJ2-7
cdr3_aa: CSVEGGKVYEQYF

clone_size: many
d_call: .
v_call: TRBV24-1
j_call: TRBJ1-1
cdr3_aa: CATSDLPTENTEAFF

clone_size: .
d_call: .
v_call: TRBV5-4
j_call: TRBJ1-2
cdr3_aa: CASSSDQDGYTF

clone_size: many
d_call: .
v_call: TRBV28
j_call: TRBJ2-7
cdr3_aa: CASSMGGSWSYEQYF

clone_size: .
d_call: .
v_call: TRBV10-2
j_call: TRBJ2-5
cdr3_aa: CASSYNQETQYF

clone_size: once
d_call: TRBD1
v_call: TRBV29-1
j_call: TRBJ1-1
cdr3_aa: CSARTGTNIEAFF

clone_size: medium-sized
d_call: .
v_call: TRBV6-6
j_call: TRBJ2-7
cdr3_aa: CASSYVVGTYEQYF

clone_size: .
d_call: .
v_call: TRBV11-3
j_call: TRBJ2-5
cdr3_aa: CASSLMETQYF

clone_size: many
d_call: .
v_call: TRBV6-1
j_call: TRBJ1-5
cdr3_aa: CACSGGDQPQHF

clone_size: .
d_call: .
v_call: TRBV12-3/TRBV12-4
j_call: TRBJ2-4
cdr3_aa: CASSGRQGINIQYF

clone_size: medium-sized
d_call: TRBD2
v_call: TRBV6-2/TRBV6-3
j_call: TRBJ2-7
cdr3_aa: CASSRLAGAYEQYF

clone_size: many
d_call: .
v_call: TRBV20-1
j_call: TRBJ1-1
cdr3_aa: CSPLGQGPTEAFF

clone_size: many
d_call: .
v_call: TRBV4-2
j_call: TRBJ1-2
cdr3_aa: CASSQDLTGQGYTF

clone_size: many
d_call: .
v_call: TRBV28
j_call: TRBJ1-3
cdr3_aa: CASSPSREAGNTIYF

clone_size: many
d_call: .
v_call: TRBV7-9
j_call: TRBJ1-1
cdr3_aa: CASSSLRDHTEAFF

clone_size: many
d_call: TRBD1
v_call: TRBV20-1
j_call: TRBJ2-4
cdr3_aa: CSARRQGAPKYF

clone_size: .
d_call: .
v_call: TRBV3-1
j_call: TRBJ2-2
cdr3_aa: CACSQVRPYTGELFF